This T cell receptor (beta chain) comes out of a study of Tregs in tolerant kidney transplant recipients. Points from the study as a whole: In tolerant patients, donor-specific Tregs outgrew total Tregs, suggesting antigen-driven expansion.

Method: immunoSEQ multiplex PCR; TCRdb's copy keeps in-frame clones and lacks some. The data show about 94,000 clones, approximately 93% seen once. Concerning this clone: Its antigen remains unknown.

The germline V gene encodes CDR1 GTSNPN and CDR2 SVGIG (reference sequence). The CDR3 totals 13 residues. The V end was cut by 5 bases, the J end by 4 bases, with 9 bases between. Thawed PBMCs were FACS-sorted into unstimulated CD4+CD25+CD127- regulatory T cells, CD4+CD25- non-regulatory cells, CD4 and CD8 cells. This rearrangement joins TRBV30 to TRBJ1-6; the D gene is possibly TRBD1 (6 bases). Specimen: CD4+ T cells from blood, collected before the transplant. This clonotype was obtained from a human donor who received a combined kidney and bone marrow transplant. CDR3 bases: TGTGCCTGGGGGGGCAGTTATAATTCACCCCTCCACTTT. It is translated as CAWGGSYNSPLHF.